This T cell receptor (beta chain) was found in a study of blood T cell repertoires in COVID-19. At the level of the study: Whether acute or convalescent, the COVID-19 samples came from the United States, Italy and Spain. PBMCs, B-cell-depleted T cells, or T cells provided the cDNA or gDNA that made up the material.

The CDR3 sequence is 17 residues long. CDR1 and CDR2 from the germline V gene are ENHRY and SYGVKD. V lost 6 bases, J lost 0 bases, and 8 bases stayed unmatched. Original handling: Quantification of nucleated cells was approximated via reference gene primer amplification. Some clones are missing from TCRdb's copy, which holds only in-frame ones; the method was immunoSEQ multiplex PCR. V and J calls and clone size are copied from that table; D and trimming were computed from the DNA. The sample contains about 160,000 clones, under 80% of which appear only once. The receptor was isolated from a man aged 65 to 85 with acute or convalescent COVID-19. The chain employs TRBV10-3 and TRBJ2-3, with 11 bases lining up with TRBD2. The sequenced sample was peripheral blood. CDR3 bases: TGTGCCATCAGATTAGCGGGAGGGCCCGTTAGCACAGATACGCAGTATTTT. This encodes CAIRLAGGPVSTDTQYF.